A single sample gave rise to the 7 T cell receptor beta chains below, sequenced in a study of blood T cell repertoires in COVID-19. Measured with immunoSEQ multiplex PCR; TCRdb has only the in-frame clones, and not every one. The sample shows 200,000 or so clones, 88% of them seen only once. Sequencing input: peripheral blood. The receptors were gathered from a woman aged 60 to 75 with acute or convalescent COVID-19.

The genes are TRBV19 and TRBJ2-1, with D perhaps TRBD2 (6 bases). Trimming cost V 5 bases and J 4 bases, with 15 bases left between them. Germline V gene data show CDR1 as LNHDA and CDR2 as SQIVND (reference sequence). The CDR3 consists of 15 residues. CDR3 protein: CASSSRGRQYNEQFF. The CDR3 DNA reads TGTGCCAGTAGTTCCCGGGGGAGACAATACAATGAGCAGTTCTTC.

The chain carries TRBV29-1 and TRBJ2-3, with D possibly TRBD2 on 6 matching bases. V dropped 4 bases and J dropped 6 bases, with 17 bases sitting between them. The germline CDR1 and CDR2 sequences are SQVTM and ANQGSEA. The CDR3 consists of 14 residues. As DNA, the CDR3 is TGCAGCGTTGTAGGGACTTCCCTCAGGGATACGCAGTATTTT. It codes for CSVVGTSLRDTQYF.

The chain recombines TRBV6-6 with TRBJ2-7, with 7 bases fitting TRBD2. CDR3 size: 14 residues. CDR1 is MNHNY and CDR2 is SVGAGI in the germline V gene (reference sequence). With 4 bases clipped from V and 0 bases from J, the junction kept 3 bases outside the gene matches. CDR3 loop: CASSLGGSSYEQYF. The CDR3 bases are TGTGCCAGCAGTTTGGGGGGGAGCTCCTACGAGCAGTACTTC.

A single count supports this clone. The chain combines TRBV3-1 (or the pseudogene TRBV3-2) with TRBJ2-7, with a tentative D call TRBD2 (6 bases). Trimming removed 0 bases from V and 1 base from J, with 10 bases in between. The CDR3 has 15 residues. Germline CDR1 LGHDT, CDR2 YNNKEL (reference sequence). The CDR3 is CASSQDSGLSYEQYF. CDR3 in DNA: TGTGCCAGCAGCCAAGATTCCGGACTATCCTACGAGCAGTACTTC.

This CDR3 is CASSLDGGTNYGYTF. The CDR3 DNA reads TGCGCCAGCAGCTTGGATGGGGGCACTAACTATGGCTACACCTTC. The V and J genes are TRBV5-1 and TRBJ1-2, with a tentative D call TRBD1 (6 bases). This CDR3 is 15 amino acids long. Germline V gene data show CDR1 as SGHRS and CDR2 as YFSETQ. V was cut by 0 bases and J by 0 bases, with 9 bases left in between.

The chain joins TRBV7-6 to TRBJ1-2; the match to TRBD1 covers 9 bases. Trimming removed 1 base from V and 8 bases from J; junction bases left unmatched: 5. Germline values: CDR1 SGHVS, CDR2 FNYEAQ. CDR3 length equals 14 residues. The CDR3 DNA is TGTGCCAGCAGCTTAGGGGACAGGGACGGCGGCTACACCTTC. It is translated as CASSLGDRDGGYTF.

The chain is built from TRBV7-9 and TRBJ1-2; D is uncertain. Trimming took off 6 bases at V and 7 bases at J, with 15 bases between the two ends. The CDR3 length is 13 residues. Germline CDR1 is SEHNR and CDR2 is FQNEAQ (reference sequence). CDR3 region: CASSLEGLGGYTF. As DNA, the CDR3 is TGTGCCAGCAGTCTTGAGGGCCTCGGTGGCTACACCTTC. The entire variable domain, with the rest obtained from reference TRBV7-9 and TRBJ1-2, is as follows: DTGVSQNPRHKITKRGQNVTFRCDPISEHNRLYWYRQTLGQGPEFLTYFQNEAQLEKSRLLSDRFSAERPKGSFSTLEIQRTEQGDSAMYLCASSLEGLGGYTFGSGTRLTVV.